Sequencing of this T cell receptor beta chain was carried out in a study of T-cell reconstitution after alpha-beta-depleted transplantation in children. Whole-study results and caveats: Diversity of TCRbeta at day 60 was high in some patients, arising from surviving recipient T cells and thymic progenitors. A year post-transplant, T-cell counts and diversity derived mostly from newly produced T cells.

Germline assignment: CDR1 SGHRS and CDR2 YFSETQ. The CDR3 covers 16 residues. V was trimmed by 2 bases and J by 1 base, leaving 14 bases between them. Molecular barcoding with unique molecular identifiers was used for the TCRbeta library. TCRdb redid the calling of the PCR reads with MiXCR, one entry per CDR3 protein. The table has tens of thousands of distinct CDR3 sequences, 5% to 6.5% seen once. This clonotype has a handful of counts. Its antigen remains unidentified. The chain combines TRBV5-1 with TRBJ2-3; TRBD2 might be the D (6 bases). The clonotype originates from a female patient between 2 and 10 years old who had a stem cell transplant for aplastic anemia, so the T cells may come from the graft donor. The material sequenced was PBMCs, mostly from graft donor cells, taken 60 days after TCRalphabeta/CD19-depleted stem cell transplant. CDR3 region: CASSFNSGLGTDTQYF. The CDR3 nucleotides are TGCGCCAGCAGCTTCAATTCGGGACTCGGCACAGATACGCAGTATTTT.